The T cell receptor beta chain under discussion was sequenced for a study of cytomegalovirus exposure and HLA in healthy donors. About the study: Early release data held 75 million to 100 million unique TCRs from HLA-typed donors. Study-wide results and caveats: Later analysis associated a missense DCLRE1C variant with TCR beta V- and J-gene trimming. A list of roughly 180 TCR beta chains associated with cytomegalovirus was given. Exclusion applied to some V segments, including TRBV6-2 and TRBV6-3, as they were indistinguishable.

Both 60 Vbeta primers and 13 Jbeta primers went into the PCR. TCRdb keeps only in-frame clones here, not all; method: immunoSEQ multiplex PCR. This table holds 150,000 to 200,000 clones, about 72% found once. This CDR3 comprises 15 residues. The germline V gene has CDR1 SGHTA and CDR2 FQGNSA. J gave up 4 bases and V 0 bases, and 0 bases lay outside the gene matches. The sample holds a few counts of this clone. Its antigen is not known. This TCR was sampled from a man between 25 and 39 years old in good health and CMV-seropositive. V gene TRBV7-2 combines with J gene TRBJ2-7; TRBD2 matches 13 bases. Sequencing was performed on PBMCs. The CDR3, as DNA: TGTGCCAGCAGCTTAGCGACTAGCGGGGGGTACGAGCAGTACTTC. Protein sequence: CASSLATSGGYEQYF.